The T cell receptor beta chain under discussion was sequenced for a study of Graves' ophthalmopathy and Graves' hyperthyroidism (dated by TCRdb to between 2017 and 2018). About the study as a whole: Peripheral blood was collected at initial diagnosis, prior to any treatment. In total, under 150 blood samples were TCR-sequenced: 43 ophthalmopathy, approximately 80 hyperthyroidism and some 17 hyperthyroidism-to-ophthalmopathy patients. In more than five hyperthyroidism patients, T-cell repertoires of thyroid tissue and blood were compared. Once sampling was done, hyperthyroidism patients were given methimazole at a starting dose of 30 mg daily, while ophthalmopathy patients were given high-dose intravenous methylprednisolone. An independent validation cohort was composed of 18 hyperthyroidism patients and about 17 patients who later progressed from hyperthyroidism to ophthalmopathy. The study used TCR beta repertoire signatures to distinguish Graves' ophthalmopathy from Graves' hyperthyroidism and to predict progression to ophthalmopathy. To explore V-J signatures that separate ophthalmopathy from hyperthyroidism, a discovery set of 100 patients was enrolled, consisting of approximately 45 with ophthalmopathy and 55 to 65 with stable hyperthyroidism. What the research found in general, with its limitations: Sample size was not statistically predetermined, and group allocation was not concealed from the investigators. Ophthalmopathy was separated from stable hyperthyroidism by the 13-signature model with just under 90% sensitivity and approximately 84% specificity in cross-validation and with 80%/75% in the test set. In validation, the model predicted ophthalmopathy progression with about 71% sensitivity and 72.22% specificity; some 13 predicted patients were CT-confirmed with GO in a median of around 6.5 months. Most expanded thyroid clonotypes with a frequency above 0.001 also appeared in blood, which suggests that blood repertoires may reflect the immune response in the thyroid.

TCR beta CDR3 regions were amplified from RNA transcripts for repertoire sequencing. HTBI primers and the Qiagen OneStep RT-PCR kit were used in a first-round RT-PCR, which was followed by a second-round multiplex PCR, size selection and purification. Libraries were sequenced paired-end with 100 bp reads on an Illumina HiSeq2000. In the original analysis: SOAPnuke was used for read processing, and reads with adapters, uncalled bases, a mean Phred below 15, or no exact constant-primer or identifier match were discarded. COPE v1.2.5 was used to merge high-quality paired reads. Each unique nucleotide sequence was treated as a clonotype, and MiTCR v1.1 was used to align the clonotypes to the IMGT TRB V, D and J references. Only V-J combinations with frequency above 0.0001 were analysed, covering around 99% of repertoires. For each V-J combination, a TCR clonal expansion and chaos score was defined as the ratio of F50 clonal expansion to chaos observed in the TCRdist matrix. Features were reduced by Welch's t-statistics and random forest to 10 to 15 V-J combinations, which fed a naive Bayes classifier. Thyroid-blood repertoire similarity was quantified with the Morisita-Horn index. The public reads were quality trimmed at Q25 with fastp and then assembled into clones with MiXCR by TCRdb, keeping productive beta chains. Each CDR3 protein appears once, grouped with its most common genes and DNA. In this record, the V and J calls reflect TCRdb's handling and not the investigators' own analysis. For this sample the table gives roughly 400,000 distinct CDR3 sequences, of which about 18% were detected only once. The ten largest account for roughly 2.4% of the sample.

Stable hyperthyroidism was defined as no progression to ophthalmopathy within 18 months of follow-up. The hyperthyroidism patients were 18 to 65 years old and newly diagnosed, with a disease duration of less than 2 months. Patients were excluded if they had other autoimmune diseases, uncontrolled infections, pregnancy or lactation. Diagnosis was based on clinical symptoms, serum thyroxine, TRAb, thyroid ultrasound and orbital computed tomography. Ficoll-Paque density gradient centrifugation was used to isolate PBMCs from approximately 10 ml of fresh peripheral blood. Trizol reagent was used to extract the total RNA, and its quality was then checked on an Agilent 2100 Bioanalyzer. Unmatched junction bases come to 7, with V trimmed by 3 bases and J by 1 base. CDR1 and CDR2 are drawn from the germline V gene: MGHRA, YSYEKL. Inclusive of the bounding cysteine and phenylalanine, the CDR3 is 16 residues long. Of all the DNA, just the CDR3 is kept, 48 bases in frame from base 1.

This clonotype was seen many times. Its antigen has not been determined. Per-base quality was not reported, and no clone a single base away is much larger than it. The sequenced sample was peripheral blood. This sequence originates from an adult woman with stable Graves' hyperthyroidism. This receptor chain uses TRBV4-1 and TRBJ2-7, with 9 middle bases fitting TRBD2. The DNA is TGCGCCAGCAGCCAGATACTAGCGGGTGCTTCCTACGAGCAGTACTTC. It translates to CASSQILAGASYEQYF.